This T cell receptor (beta chain) was identified in a study of OX40 agonist ivuxolimab in advanced cancers. Study overall: Aged roughly 23 to 85 with a mean of about 60 years, they were roughly 83% male. General study results and limits: Relatively little clonal expansion, among the lowest observed, appeared in partial responders at 0.1-3.0 mg/kg.

As concerns this clone: Antigen specificity is unknown.

TCRdb's table, derived via immunoSEQ multiplex PCR, lists solely in-frame clones and lacks some. The sample contains some 58,000 clones, roughly nine tenths of which appear only once. The CDR3 is 12 residues long. Per germline, CDR1 SGHVS and CDR2 FNYEAQ. With 5 bases removed from V and 4 bases from J, the gap between germline ends came to 8 bases. The source is an adult with an advanced solid tumor such as melanoma, head and neck, liver or kidney cancer. Sequencing used CD4+ or CD8+ T cells sorted from blood, obtained in a trial of the OX40 agonist ivuxolimab. The chain links TRBV7-6 to TRBJ2-5; no definite D call. CDR3 sequence reads: CASSHRRETQYF. The CDR3 DNA is TGTGCCAGCAGCCATAGGAGAGAGACCCAGTACTTC.